The 20 T cell receptor beta chains listed next were all sequenced from one sample in a study of T cell responses to AZD1222 COVID-19 vaccine. Only in-frame clones appear in the TCRdb table, and some are missing; sequencing was by immunoSEQ multiplex PCR. Here the sample spans 150,000 or so clones, roughly nine tenths being singletons. The specimen comprised peripheral blood, sampled after recovery from COVID-19. These receptors were collected from an adult who had recovered from COVID-19.

V usage is TRBV3-1 (or the pseudogene TRBV3-2) and J usage is TRBJ2-2, with D possibly TRBD2 on 5 matching bases. The CDR3 totals 15 residues. Germline CDR1 and CDR2: LGHDT and YNNKEL (reference sequence). Trimming cost V 0 bases and J 7 bases, with 12 bases left between them. The CDR3 DNA reads as TGTGCCAGCAGCCAAGATGTGCGGGTGGGCGGGGAGCTGTTTTTT. This translates into CASSQDVRVGGELFF.

The chain has TRBV9 and TRBJ2-3; the D is unclear. V was trimmed by 1 base and J by 1 base, leaving 10 bases between them. The germline V gene encodes CDR1 SGDLS and CDR2 YYNGEE. The CDR3 extends over 15 amino acids. The CDR3, as DNA: TGTGCCAGCAGCGTATGCCAGCCCTGCACAGATACGCAGTATTTT. Residues: CASSVCQPCTDTQYF.

The chain employs TRBV5-1 and TRBJ2-1; 8 bases agree with TRBD1. This CDR3 spans 17 amino acids. V shed 4 bases, J shed 3 bases, and the junction held 12 bases outside the gene matches. The germline CDR1 and CDR2 sequences are SGHRS and YFSETQ. CDR3 in amino acids: CASSPQTGGQFYNEQFF. The CDR3 bases are TGCGCCAGCAGCCCGCAAACAGGGGGACAGTTCTACAATGAGCAGTTCTTC.

This rearrangement joins TRBV6-1 to TRBJ1-1; the D is unclear. This CDR3 contains 15 residues. V lost 3 bases to trimming and J lost 1 base, with 12 bases between them. Germline loops: CDR1 MNHNS, CDR2 SASEGT. CDR3: CASSDSPAENTEAFF. CDR3 nucleotide sequence: TGTGCCAGCAGTGATTCGCCAGCGGAGAACACTGAAGCTTTCTTT.

The chain joins TRBV2 to TRBJ1-3; D possibly corresponds to TRBD1 (5 bases). Germline V gene lookup returns CDR1 SNHLY and CDR2 FYNNEI. V dropped 2 bases and J dropped 4 bases, with 15 bases sitting between them. The CDR3 extends over 16 amino acids. The CDR3 DNA is TGTGCCAGCAGTGAATTTGGCGGACATAACGGAAACACCATATATTTT. Translation gives CASSEFGGHNGNTIYF.

The chain is built from TRBV7-9 and TRBJ1-2; 11 positions match TRBD1. The CDR3 is made up of 14 amino acids. Per the germline V gene, CDR1 is SEHNR and CDR2 is FQNEAQ (reference sequence). With V trimmed by 5 bases and J by 2 bases, 1 base remained unmatched. The CDR3 is CASSRDRGNYGYTF. The CDR3 bases are TGTGCCAGCAGCCGGGACAGGGGGAACTATGGCTACACCTTC. Supplemented by reference TRBV7-9 and TRBJ1-2, the full variable domain reads DTGVSQNPRHKITKRGQNVTFRCDPISEHNRLYWYRQTLGQGPEFLTYFQNEAQLEKSRLLSDRFSAERPKGSFSTLEIQRTEQGDSAMYLCASSRDRGNYGYTFGSGTRLTVV.

The J gene is TRBJ2-7, the V gene TRBV2; TRBD2 agrees at 14 bases. V shed 11 bases and J 0 bases; nucleotides not matched to a gene: 0. CDR1 is SNHLY, CDR2 FYNNEI, per germline. The CDR3 sequence is 13 residues long. The CDR3 nucleotides are TGTGCCGGGACTAGCGGGAGCTCCTACGAGCAGTACTTC. Its protein product is CAGTSGSSYEQYF.

The chain carries TRBV6-1 and TRBJ1-1; D remains ambiguous. The germline V gene has CDR1 MNHNS and CDR2 SASEGT. The germline V and J ends were trimmed by 0 bases and 5 bases, with 13 bases remaining between them. The CDR3 runs to 15 residues. CDR3 sequence (DNA): TGTGCCAGCAGTGAAGCGGACTCCAGATGGACTGAAGCTTTCTTT. Amino acids: CASSEADSRWTEAFF.

The chain uses TRBV2 and TRBJ2-2; the D is unclear. Germline V CDR1 and CDR2: SNHLY, FYNNEI. Trimming took off 7 bases at V and 6 bases at J, with 9 bases between the two ends. The CDR3 length is 12 residues. The CDR3 reads CASNPEAGELFF. The CDR3 DNA reads as TGTGCCAGCAACCCCGAGGCCGGGGAGCTGTTTTTT.

The gene calls are TRBV5-1 and TRBJ2-1; D might be TRBD2 (6 bases). The CDR3 covers 21 residues. V was pared by 6 bases and J by 0 bases, with 31 bases between. Per germline, CDR1 SGHRS and CDR2 YFSETQ. The CDR3 DNA reads as TGCGCCAGCATCCCGGGCGGGCGAGGGAGGTCCTCGGTCAGCTCCTACAATGAGCAGTTCTTC. Its protein is CASIPGGRGRSSVSSYNEQFF.

This clone was detected a few times. The CDR3 coding sequence is TGCGCCAGCAGCCAGCTAGGATCCGAAAAACTGTTTTTT. Residues: CASSQLGSEKLFF. This chain uses TRBV4-1 with TRBJ1-4; the D is unclear. CDR3 length equals 13 residues. CDR1 is MGHRA and CDR2 is YSYEKL in the germline V gene. V lost 3 bases, J lost 8 bases, and 10 bases lay in between.

This clone was seen only once. The V gene is TRBV5-1, the J gene TRBJ2-7; TRBD2 might be the D (5 bases). This CDR3 has 16 residues. The germline gives CDR1 SGHRS, CDR2 YFSETQ. The V gene lost 0 bases and the J gene lost 6 bases, with 19 bases spanning the gap. Here the CDR3 reads CASSLALSGKESEQYF. CDR3 DNA sequence: TGCGCCAGCAGCTTGGCACTCAGCGGTAAGGAGTCCGAGCAGTACTTC.

The chain couples TRBV28 to TRBJ1-1; D perhaps matches TRBD1 (6 bases). The CDR3 totals 13 residues. Germline CDR1 MDHEN, CDR2 SYDVKM. V shed 6 bases and J shed 11 bases, with 19 bases lying between them. CDR3 in amino acids: CASRNGGGEVAFF. Here the CDR3 DNA reads TGTGCCAGCAGAAACGGGGGGGGCGAAGTGGCTTTCTTT. The full variable domain, rest sourced from reference TRBV28 and TRBJ1-1, is DVKVTQSSRYLVKRTGEKVFLECVQDMDHENMFWYRQDPGLGLRLIYFSYDVKMKEKGDIPEGYSVSREKKERFSLILESASTNQTSMYLCASRNGGGEVAFFGQGTRLTVV.

This clone was recorded only once. The rearrangement uses TRBV11-2 and TRBJ1-2, with no clear D. Germline V gene data show CDR1 as SGHAT and CDR2 as FQNNGV. This CDR3 has 15 residues. V shed 5 bases and J shed 5 bases, with 18 bases lying between them. CDR3 amino acids: CASSQPWAGLYGYTF. The CDR3 coding sequence is TGTGCCAGCAGCCAGCCATGGGCAGGACTTTATGGCTACACCTTC.

This rearrangement joins TRBV6-5 to TRBJ2-2; D ambiguous. CDR3 length equals 15 residues. Germline V gene lookup returns CDR1 MNHEY and CDR2 SVGAGI. Trimming took off 0 bases at V and 4 bases at J, with 9 bases between the two ends. The CDR3 region is CASSYSSLSTGELFF. Written as DNA, the CDR3 is TGTGCCAGCAGTTACTCGAGCCTATCCACCGGGGAGCTGTTTTTT.

The J gene is TRBJ2-1, the V gene TRBV14; no clear D. CDR3 length: 17 amino acids. Trimming removed 1 base from V and 0 bases from J, with 13 bases in between. Germline values: CDR1 SGHDN, CDR2 FVKESK. CDR3 nucleotides: TGTGCCAGCAGCCAAGTAGCAGGATCGAGCTCCTACAATGAGCAGTTCTTC. This sequence encodes CASSQVAGSSSYNEQFF.

This chain joins TRBV27 and TRBJ1-6; D not resolved. V lost 6 bases to trimming and J lost 0 bases, with 6 bases between them. CDR1 is MNHEY and CDR2 is SMNVEV in the germline V gene (reference sequence). The CDR3 loop spans 14 amino acids. The DNA for the CDR3 is TGTGCCAGCAGACCTGGCTCCTATAATTCACCCCTCCACTTT. It translates to CASRPGSYNSPLHF.

This chain links TRBV27 with TRBJ1-5; D is ambiguous. With 3 bases removed from V and 2 bases from J, the gap between germline ends came to 8 bases. The CDR3 sequence is 14 residues long. CDR1 is MNHEY, CDR2 SMNVEV, per germline (reference sequence). CDR3 in amino acids: CASSFAPGNQPQHF. The CDR3 bases are TGTGCCAGCAGTTTTGCCCCGGGCAATCAGCCCCAGCATTTT.

V gene TRBV5-4 combines with J gene TRBJ2-2; D remains unclear. CDR3 length equals 13 residues. V gave up 0 bases and J gave up 6 bases, with 6 bases separating them. Germline assignment: CDR1 SGHNT and CDR2 YYREEE (reference sequence). The CDR3 region has the DNA TGTGCCAGCAGCTTGGGGGTCCCCGGGGAGCTGTTTTTT. Its translation: CASSLGVPGELFF.

This sequence joins TRBV14 and TRBJ2-6, with 9 bases matching TRBD1. After removal of 1 base from V and 2 bases from J, the junction contained 9 bases not matched to a gene. Looked up from germline, CDR1 is SGHDN and CDR2 is FVKESK. This CDR3 is 19 amino acids long. CDR3 DNA sequence: TGTGCCAGCAGCCAAGTTTGGGGGACAGGGCAGACTGGGGCCAACGTCCTGACTTTC. Amino acids: CASSQVWGTGQTGANVLTF.